These 28 T cell receptor beta chains were sequenced from one sample in a study of blood T cell repertoires in COVID-19. Sequenced by immunoSEQ multiplex PCR; TCRdb stores in-frame clones only, minus some. The sample comprises about 300,000 clones, approximately 81% of which are singletons, and about 2.5% rests with the top ten. The sample taken for sequencing was PBMCs or T cells enriched from blood (not recorded which). The receptors originated from a woman in her forties or fifties who had recovered from COVID-19.

V is TRBV19 and J is TRBJ1-2, with TRBD1 matching over 9 bases. Germline V gives CDR1 LNHDA, CDR2 SQIVND (reference sequence). V lost 8 bases, J lost 3 bases, and 4 bases stayed unmatched. The CDR3 contains 13 residues. The DNA for the CDR3 is TGTGCCAGTTTCCGGACAGGGGACTATGGCTACACCTTC. This encodes CASFRTGDYGYTF.

This clone came up once. J is TRBJ1-2 and V is TRBV3-1 (or the pseudogene TRBV3-2), with D tentatively TRBD1 (6 bases). The V end lost 2 bases, the J end lost 8 bases, and 18 bases lay between the germline ends. The CDR3 is 15 residues long. Germline CDR1 LGHDT, CDR2 YNNKEL (reference sequence). The CDR3 DNA reads TGTGCCAGCAGCCAAAACAGGGTAACATGGGGAGGCTACACCTTC. This encodes CASSQNRVTWGGYTF.

This chain uses TRBV28 with TRBJ2-1; TRBD2 matches 8 bases. J lost 3 bases, V lost 7 bases, and 11 bases had no gene match. This CDR3 is 16 amino acids long. CDR1 MDHEN and CDR2 SYDVKM come from the germline V gene. CDR3 amino acids: CASISLGTSFYNEQFF. Written as DNA, the CDR3 is TGTGCCAGCATCTCACTTGGGACTAGTTTCTACAATGAGCAGTTCTTC.

The chain uses TRBV5-6 and TRBJ1-3; no firm D call. CDR3 length: 16 residues. Looked up from germline, CDR1 is SGHDT and CDR2 is YYEEEE. V was cut by 4 bases and J by 2 bases, with 16 bases left in between. The DNA of the CDR3 is TGTGCCAGCAGCATGGGAGGGAAAATTGCTGGAAACACCATATATTTT. Its translation is CASSMGGKIAGNTIYF.

The chain joins TRBV7-6 to TRBJ1-6, with 7 bases fitting TRBD1. This CDR3 has 16 residues. The trim removed 5 bases at V and 2 bases at J, leaving 6 bases unmatched. Per the germline V gene, CDR1 is SGHVS and CDR2 is FNYEAQ. CDR3 amino acids: CASSLMGQTYNSPLHF. The CDR3 coding sequence is TGTGCCAGCAGCCTCATGGGACAGACCTATAATTCACCCCTCCACTTT. Complete variable domain (other parts from reference TRBV7-6 and TRBJ1-6): GAGVSQSPRYKVTKRGQDVALRCDPISGHVSLYWYRQALGQGPEFLTYFNYEAQQDKSGLPNDRFSAERPEGSISTLTIQRTEQRDSAMYRCASSLMGQTYNSPLHFGNGTRLTVT.

The chain has TRBV27 and TRBJ1-1; TRBD1 aligns across 7 bases. J gave up 5 bases and V 7 bases, and 10 bases lay outside the gene matches. This CDR3 is built from 14 residues. Germline lookup yields CDR1 MNHEY and CDR2 SMNVEV (reference sequence). The CDR3: CASIPGGGLTEAFF. CDR3 in DNA: TGTGCCAGCATCCCGGGAGGGGGCTTAACTGAAGCTTTCTTT.

This sequence joins TRBV2 and TRBJ1-2; D is perhaps TRBD1 (6 bases). Germline V lookup: CDR1 SNHLY, CDR2 FYNNEI. The V gene lost 2 bases and the J gene lost 6 bases, with 16 bases spanning the gap. The CDR3 is 15 residues long. This chain's CDR3 is CASSERYRDVDGYTF. The CDR3, as DNA: TGTGCCAGCAGTGAAAGGTACAGGGACGTCGATGGCTACACCTTC.

The chain employs TRBV6-5 and TRBJ1-2; 8 nucleotides line up with TRBD1. CDR3 length: 13 amino acids. Per germline, CDR1 MNHEY and CDR2 SVGAGI. With 11 bases clipped from V and 4 bases from J, the junction kept 9 bases outside the gene matches. As DNA, the CDR3 is TGTGCCCTCCAAACAGGGGGATTCTATGGCTACACCTTC. It specifies CALQTGGFYGYTF.

The table lists this clone with a few counts. The chain carries TRBV6-1 and TRBJ1-6; 7 bases map to TRBD1. V was clipped by 3 bases and J by 10 bases; unmatched bases: 9. CDR3 length: 15 residues. Germline lookup yields CDR1 MNHNS and CDR2 SASEGT. DNA for the CDR3: TGTGCCAGCAGTGACCGACAGGGTGTGGGATCACCCCTCCACTTT. It specifies CASSDRQGVGSPLHF.

The rearrangement uses TRBV5-1 and TRBJ2-7, with 7 bases matching TRBD1. The CDR3 consists of 14 residues. Looked up from germline, CDR1 is SGHRS and CDR2 is YFSETQ. V lost 4 bases to trimming and J lost 3 bases; unmatched junction nucleotides: 7. For the CDR3, the DNA is TGCGCCAGCAGCCCAAGACAGGGCAGCTACGAGCAGTACTTC. The encoded protein is CASSPRQGSYEQYF.

Concerning this clone itself: One end of the junction does not line up with germline, which may come from a read error. The chain joins TRBV6-1 to TRBJ2-7; 11 bases fit TRBD1. Germline CDR1 is MNHNS and CDR2 is SASEGT. The CDR3 spans 14 residues. As DNA, the CDR3 is TGTGCCAGCAGAGAAGGGGGACAGGGGGGCGAGCAGTACTTC. Translation: CASREGGQGGEQYF.

V usage is TRBV29-1 and J usage is TRBJ2-3; D may be TRBD1 (5 bases). Trimming left V 3 bases short and J 7 bases short, with 14 bases between. This CDR3 is 13 amino acids long. Germline loops: CDR1 SQVTM, CDR2 ANQGSEA. CDR3 sequence: CSVDSRAPNTQYF. CDR3 nucleotides: TGCAGCGTTGATTCCAGGGCCCCGAATACGCAGTATTTT.

This chain uses TRBV7-8 with TRBJ1-2; D remains ambiguous. CDR1 and CDR2 from the germline V gene are SGHVS and FQNEAQ. V gave up 5 bases and J gave up 1 base, with 20 bases separating them. The CDR3 totals 17 residues. CDR3: CASSPSGPTNYNYGYTF. The CDR3 nucleotides read TGTGCCAGCAGCCCTAGCGGGCCTACGAATTATAACTATGGCTACACCTTC.

CDR3 nucleotides: TGCAGTGCCATCGACAGTTACGAGCAGTACTTC. Its protein product is CSAIDSYEQYF. The V gene is TRBV20-1, the J gene TRBJ2-7; a possible D gene is TRBD1 (5 bases). The germline V gene encodes CDR1 DFQATT and CDR2 SNEGSKA (reference sequence). The CDR3 covers 11 residues. V was pared by 6 bases and J by 4 bases, with 10 bases between.

This sequence joins TRBV9 and TRBJ2-2; a weak D match, TRBD2 (5 bases). The CDR3 has 13 residues. V was pared by 0 bases and J by 8 bases, with 8 bases between. CDR1 SGDLS and CDR2 YYNGEE come from the germline V gene. The CDR3 is CASSVDLAGELFF. CDR3 coding DNA: TGTGCCAGCAGCGTAGACCTAGCTGGGGAGCTGTTTTTT.

J is TRBJ2-7 and V is TRBV12-3 or TRBV12-4, with D unclear. The V end lost 6 bases, the J end lost 4 bases, and 13 bases lay between the germline ends. The CDR3 is 13 amino acids. CDR3 nucleotide sequence: TGTGCCAGCAGCTGGCTAGGATTGTACGAGCAGTACTTC. Translated, it gives CASSWLGLYEQYF.

The rearrangement joins TRBV7-3 to TRBJ2-3; TRBD1 is a possible D gene (6 bases). V was clipped by 4 bases and J by 1 base, with 15 bases between them. Germline CDR1 is SGHTA and CDR2 is FQGTGA. This CDR3 is 16 amino acids long. CDR3 DNA sequence: TGTGCCAGCAGCTGGGGGCGGTCGGGCGGCACAGATACGCAGTATTTT. Translated: CASSWGRSGGTDTQYF.

This chain links TRBV11-3 with TRBJ2-1; 8 nucleotides agree with TRBD2. The CDR3 covers 14 residues. Germline-derived CDR1 and CDR2 are SGHNT and YENEEA. With 5 bases clipped from V and 5 bases from J, the junction kept 5 bases outside the gene matches. Written as DNA, the CDR3 is TGTGCCAGCAGCCCGACTAGCGCACACAATGAGCAGTTCTTC. It encodes CASSPTSAHNEQFF.

The V and J genes are TRBV18 and TRBJ1-6, with 9 positions matching TRBD1. The CDR3 extends over 15 amino acids. Germline trimming cut 5 bases from V and 7 bases from J; bases unmatched to any gene: 6. Germline V gene sequence: CDR1 KGHSH, CDR2 LQKENI. The CDR3 DNA is TGTGCCAGCTCATCCGGGACAGGGCGCAATTCACCCCTCCACTTT. Protein product: CASSSGTGRNSPLHF.

The chain employs TRBV18 and TRBJ2-7; D is undetermined. Trimming removed 6 bases at V and 4 bases at J, with 7 bases between. The CDR3 has 11 amino acids. The germline gives CDR1 KGHSH, CDR2 LQKENI. CDR3 protein: CASSPLYEQYF. The CDR3 DNA reads as TGTGCCAGCTCCCCTTTGTACGAGCAGTACTTC.

This chain uses TRBV6-2 or TRBV6-3 with TRBJ2-1; D unresolved. V was shortened by 2 bases and J by 10 bases, with 6 bases between the two germline ends. From germline, CDR1 is MNHEY and CDR2 SVGEGT. CDR3 length: 11 amino acids. The CDR3 bases are TGTGCCAGCAGTTACAGTAGAGAGCAGTTCTTC. Amino acids: CASSYSREQFF.

This clone was detected a few times. The rearrangement joins TRBV4-3 to TRBJ1-2; D gene ambiguous. This CDR3 is 14 amino acids long. Germline CDR1 LGHNA, CDR2 YSLEER. V lost 4 bases, J lost 4 bases, and 13 bases lay in between. In DNA, the CDR3 is TGCGCCAGCAGCCTTTCGGCGGAGATCTATGGCTACACCTTC. Translating gives CASSLSAEIYGYTF.

This clone was recorded only once. The genes are TRBV28 and TRBJ1-3; possible D gene TRBD1, 6 bases. The length of the CDR3 is 15 residues. CDR1 is MDHEN and CDR2 is SYDVKM in the germline V gene. V was pared by 2 bases and J by 2 bases, with 10 bases between. As DNA, the CDR3 is TGTGCCAGCAGTTTAGATTCAGGGGCTGGAAACACCATATATTTT. Residues: CASSLDSGAGNTIYF.

J is TRBJ1-5 and V is TRBV7-3; 9 bases map to TRBD1. CDR3 length: 16 residues. V trimming: 3 bases; J trimming: 7 bases; junction bases outside the gene matches: 10. Germline V CDR1 and CDR2: SGHTA, FQGTGA. The CDR3: CASSLSRTGVQQPQHF. CDR3 nucleotide sequence: TGTGCCAGCAGCTTGTCCCGGACAGGGGTTCAGCAGCCCCAGCATTTT.

V gene TRBV6-5 combines with J gene TRBJ1-2; 9 bases match TRBD1. The V gene's germline CDR1 is MNHEY and CDR2 SVGAGI. CDR3 size: 15 residues. The V segment lost 2 bases and the J segment 3 bases; nucleotides outside the gene matches: 4. The CDR3: CASSYGTGFDYGYTF. The CDR3 DNA sequence: TGTGCCAGCAGTTACGGGACAGGGTTTGACTATGGCTACACCTTC.

The chain uses TRBV28 and TRBJ1-5; tentative D call: TRBD1 (6 bases). Germline CDR1 MDHEN, CDR2 SYDVKM. The CDR3 extends over 16 amino acids. V was clipped by 5 bases and J by 6 bases, with 20 bases between them. The CDR3 DNA reads TGTGCCAGCAGTCCCCCCCTACAGGGTCGGGGTCAGCCCCAGCATTTT. Protein product: CASSPPLQGRGQPQHF.

The chain combines TRBV6-5 with TRBJ1-2; 7 positions match TRBD1. Germline-derived CDR1 and CDR2 are MNHEY and SVGAGI. Losses at the gene ends were 8 bases for V and 6 bases for J; bases not matched to a gene: 12. This CDR3 region has 14 residues. CDR3 in DNA: TGTGCCAGCCAGGGGGGACTGGACAGCGATGGCTACACCTTC. Translating it yields CASQGGLDSDGYTF.

This clone came up once. This chain joins TRBV5-4 and TRBJ1-2; TRBD1 is a possible D gene (5 bases). The germline V gene encodes CDR1 SGHNT and CDR2 YYREEE (reference sequence). CDR3 length: 15 amino acids. The V end was cut by 0 bases, the J end by 8 bases, with 17 bases between. The CDR3 sequence is CASSLVGGRVRGYTF. The CDR3 DNA follows: TGTGCCAGCAGCTTGGTGGGAGGCAGGGTTAGAGGCTACACCTTC.